Listed here is a single TCR beta chain. The data belong to a study of blood T cell repertoires in COVID-19. Background on the study: Italy, Spain and the United States were the sources of the convalescent and acute COVID-19 samples.

The Seattle patients joined while their infection was active and were tracked longitudinally afterward. The protocol was immunoSEQ multiplex PCR, while the TCRdb copy is restricted to in-frame clones and leaves out a portion. The sample contains roughly 300,000 clones, about 81% of which appear only once. V was pared by 3 bases and J by 0 bases, with 2 bases of the junction left unmatched. CDR1 is LNHDA and CDR2 is SQIVND in the germline V gene (reference sequence). The length of the CDR3 is 15 residues. The receptor comes from a human donor with COVID-19, enrolled during active disease. The donor label of this sample is uncertain. The genes are TRBV19 and TRBJ2-1; 7 bases line up with TRBD1. The sample was peripheral blood. CDR3: CASSMTGTSYNEQFF. CDR3 sequence (DNA): TGTGCCAGTAGTATGACAGGGACCTCCTACAATGAGCAGTTCTTC. Together with reference TRBV19 and TRBJ2-1, the CDR3 gives the full variable domain: DGGITQSPKYLFRKEGQNVTLSCEQNLNHDAMYWYRQDPGQGLRLIYYSQIVNDFQKGDIAEGYSVSREKKESFPLTVTSAQKNPTAFYLCASSMTGTSYNEQFFGPGTRLTVL.